A single sample gave rise to the 29 T cell receptor beta chains below, sequenced in a study of blood T cell repertoires in COVID-19. The method was immunoSEQ multiplex PCR; TCRdb's version includes in-frame clones alone and lacks a portion of them. In the table there are 140,000 or so clones, around 86% of which are singletons. Sequenced material: PBMCs or T cells enriched from blood (not recorded which). All receptors come from a man between 60 and 70 years old who had recovered from COVID-19.

The sample holds a few counts of this clone. This chain links TRBV9 with TRBJ2-7, with TRBD2 identical over 12 bases. The J segment lost 3 bases and the V segment lost 0 bases, leaving 1 base of the junction unmatched. The length of the CDR3 is 15 residues. Germline loops: CDR1 SGDLS, CDR2 YYNGEE. The CDR3 DNA sequence: TGTGCCAGCAGCGTAGGGACTAGCGGGGTCTACGAGCAGTACTTC. It yields the protein CASSVGTSGVYEQYF.

V is TRBV9 and J is TRBJ2-7, with 10 positions matching TRBD1. V was clipped by 2 bases and J by 3 bases; unmatched bases: 2. Germline values: CDR1 SGDLS, CDR2 YYNGEE. There are 14 residues in the CDR3. CDR3: CASSVGQGGYEQYF. The CDR3, as DNA: TGTGCCAGCAGCGTTGGACAGGGGGGCTACGAGCAGTACTTC.

This clone has a single count. The genes are TRBV28 and TRBJ2-1, with TRBD2 matching over 7 bases. The junction had 9 bases not matched to a gene; V was cut back by 3 bases and J by 7 bases. Germline assignment: CDR1 MDHEN and CDR2 SYDVKM. The CDR3 runs 15 residues. In DNA form, the CDR3 reads TGTGCCAGCAGTTTGGCCGCGGTGGGAGGGAATGAGCAGTTCTTC. Translating gives CASSLAAVGGNEQFF.

V is TRBV6-5 and J is TRBJ1-6, with 8 bases fitting TRBD1. Germline CDR1 and CDR2: MNHEY and SVGAGI. The CDR3 has 15 amino acids. V trimming: 5 bases; J trimming: 5 bases; junction bases outside the gene matches: 5. CDR3 sequence: CASSPEQGDNSPLHF. CDR3 nucleotides: TGTGCCAGCAGTCCCGAACAGGGGGATAATTCACCCCTCCACTTT.

The V gene is TRBV19, the J gene TRBJ1-5; 7 bases agree with TRBD1. V lost 5 bases and J lost 5; bases outside the gene matches: 6. The CDR3 spans 14 residues. From germline, CDR1 is LNHDA and CDR2 SQIVND (reference sequence). The CDR3 region is CASSFRQGDQPQHF. The CDR3 DNA follows: TGTGCCAGTAGTTTCCGACAGGGCGATCAGCCCCAGCATTTT.

This rearrangement joins TRBV2 to TRBJ1-1; 8 bases are shared with TRBD1. Germline-derived CDR1 and CDR2 are SNHLY and FYNNEI. CDR3 length: 15 residues. V lost 6 bases to trimming and J lost 1 base; unmatched junction nucleotides: 7. CDR3 region: CASSRDRRKNTEAFF. The CDR3 nucleotides are TGTGCCAGCAGCCGGGACAGGCGGAAGAACACTGAAGCTTTCTTT.

Points on this clone: One junction end does not reproduce the germline sequence, and a read error may be involved. The rearrangement uses TRBV20-1 and TRBJ1-2; D is uncertain. In germline, CDR1 is DFQATT, CDR2 SNEGSKA (reference sequence). There are 11 residues in the CDR3. The CDR3 spells CSARVDYGYTF. In nucleotides, the CDR3 is TGCAGTGCTAGGGTGGACTACGGCTACACCTTC.

The chain combines TRBV5-1 with TRBJ2-1; the D is unclear. The germline V and J ends were trimmed by 4 bases and 4 bases, with 3 bases remaining between them. Looked up from germline, CDR1 is SGHRS and CDR2 is YFSETQ. The CDR3 runs 11 residues. The CDR3: CASSLYNEQFF. CDR3 DNA: TGCGCCAGCAGCCTGTACAATGAGCAGTTCTTC.

The chain links TRBV28 to TRBJ2-5, with D maybe TRBD1 (5 bases). Germline CDR1 reads MDHEN; CDR2 reads SYDVKM. V lost 6 bases and J lost 5, with 10 bases in between. CDR3 length: 12 residues. CDR3 sequence: CASRGNRETQYF. In nucleotides, the CDR3 is TGTGCCAGCAGAGGGAACAGGGAGACCCAGTACTTC. The full variable domain, with the rest looked up from reference TRBV28 and TRBJ2-5, is DVKVTQSSRYLVKRTGEKVFLECVQDMDHENMFWYRQDPGLGLRLIYFSYDVKMKEKGDIPEGYSVSREKKERFSLILESASTNQTSMYLCASRGNRETQYFGPGTRLLVL.

This sequence joins TRBV7-8 and TRBJ2-7, with a tentative D call TRBD1 (6 bases). The CDR3 covers 14 residues. CDR1 and CDR2 (germline): SGHVS, FQNEAQ. V lost 6 bases and J 1 base, leaving 13 bases between the germline ends. CDR3 in DNA: TGTGCCAGCAGTTCTGTAAGGGGGTCCTACGAGCAGTACTTC. This gives the protein CASSSVRGSYEQYF.

The chain employs TRBV6-5 and TRBJ2-2; 7 positions agree with TRBD1. V lost 1 base to trimming and J lost 1 base; unmatched junction nucleotides: 3. Germline V lookup: CDR1 MNHEY, CDR2 SVGAGI. CDR3 length: 16 amino acids. This CDR3 reads CASSYLRGRNTGELFF. CDR3 nucleotide sequence: TGTGCCAGCAGTTACTTAAGGGGGCGGAACACCGGGGAGCTGTTTTTT.

This chain links TRBV27 with TRBJ2-5; D might be TRBD1 (6 bases). Germline V gene lookup returns CDR1 MNHEY and CDR2 SMNVEV (reference sequence). There are 14 residues in the CDR3. V lost 1 base, J lost 5 bases, and 11 bases lay in between. For the CDR3, the DNA is TGTGCCAGCAGTTTATTTGGGGGCTTTGAGACCCAGTACTTC. It codes for CASSLFGGFETQYF.

V usage is TRBV5-1 and J usage is TRBJ1-1; 10 nucleotides agree with TRBD1. CDR3 length: 14 amino acids. The trim removed 4 bases at V and 4 bases at J, leaving 4 bases unmatched. Per germline, CDR1 SGHRS and CDR2 YFSETQ. The CDR3 region is CASSIGQGVTEAFF. Written as DNA, the CDR3 is TGCGCCAGCAGCATCGGACAGGGGGTCACTGAAGCTTTCTTT.

The chain has TRBV5-1 and TRBJ2-7; 7 bases are a match to TRBD1. CDR3 length equals 15 residues. V shed 2 bases, J shed 0 bases, and the junction held 5 bases outside the gene matches. The germline CDR1 and CDR2 sequences are SGHRS and YFSETQ. The CDR3 nucleotides read TGCGCCAGCAGCTTCCGGGACAGCCACTCCTACGAGCAGTACTTC. Protein product: CASSFRDSHSYEQYF.

V usage is TRBV6-5 and J usage is TRBJ1-2; 9 bases match TRBD1. Per germline, CDR1 MNHEY and CDR2 SVGAGI. Losses at the gene ends were 8 bases for V and 0 bases for J; bases not matched to a gene: 7. The CDR3 is made up of 15 amino acids. In nucleotides, the CDR3 is TGTGCCAGCGTCCGGGACAGGGCCGCTAACTATGGCTACACCTTC. Encoded protein: CASVRDRAANYGYTF.

The chain joins TRBV23-1 to TRBJ1-2; D gene uncertain. TRBV23-1 qualifies as an ORF whose function is uncertain. The CDR3 extends over 12 amino acids. Trimming removed 3 bases at V and 5 bases at J, with 7 bases between. CDR3 sequence reads: CASSQGRYGYTF. The CDR3, as DNA: TGCGCCAGCAGTCAGGGCAGGTATGGCTACACCTTC.

This chain links TRBV9 with TRBJ1-2; D gene ambiguous. V was shortened by 0 bases and J by 2 bases, with 8 bases between the two germline ends. CDR1 is SGDLS, CDR2 YYNGEE, per germline. The CDR3 covers 14 residues. The CDR3 nucleotides are TGTGCCAGCAGCGTAGGATCGCAGAACTATGGCTACACCTTC. Its protein product is CASSVGSQNYGYTF.

The chain recombines TRBV2 with TRBJ2-7; weak D call: TRBD1 (5 bases). Trimming removed 5 bases at V and 4 bases at J, with 15 bases between. The V gene's germline CDR1 is SNHLY and CDR2 FYNNEI. The CDR3 is made up of 14 amino acids. The CDR3 DNA reads as TGTGCCAGCAGTTTCGCGACAGCGACGTACGAGCAGTACTTC. Its translation: CASSFATATYEQYF.

Here the CDR3 DNA reads TGTGCCAGCACCTCCCGCCGGTCGGATAATTCACCCCTCCACTTT. This encodes CASTSRRSDNSPLHF. The chain combines TRBV6-5 with TRBJ1-6; D is unresolved. The germline V gene encodes CDR1 MNHEY and CDR2 SVGAGI. The CDR3 sequence is 15 residues long. V was pared by 7 bases and J by 5 bases, with 15 bases between.

The V and J genes are TRBV7-8 and TRBJ1-5; D gene ambiguous. Germline values: CDR1 SGHVS, CDR2 FQNEAQ. Trimming cost V 5 bases and J 2 bases, with 13 bases left between them. The CDR3 is 15 residues long. The CDR3 region has the DNA TGTGCCAGCAGCGGGGAGGACGGACGCAATCAGCCCCAGCATTTT. Translated, it gives CASSGEDGRNQPQHF.

The chain has TRBV28 and TRBJ1-4; 9 bases map to TRBD1. The CDR3 loop spans 15 amino acids. The trim removed 5 bases at V and 6 bases at J, leaving 7 bases unmatched. Germline values: CDR1 MDHEN, CDR2 SYDVKM. The DNA of the CDR3 is TGTGCCAGCAGTATACCGGGACAGGGTTATGAAAAACTGTTTTTT. Protein product: CASSIPGQGYEKLFF.

The chain employs TRBV19 and TRBJ1-4; 10 positions agree with TRBD1. The CDR3 loop spans 16 amino acids. Trimming at V came to 0 bases and at J to 7 bases, leaving 5 bases not matched to a gene. Germline V gene lookup returns CDR1 LNHDA and CDR2 SQIVND (reference sequence). The CDR3 coding sequence is TGTGCCAGTAGTATAGAGGGCGGACAGGGGGGTGAAAAACTGTTTTTT. Translating gives CASSIEGGQGGEKLFF.

The CDR3 DNA sequence: TGTGCCAGCAGCCTTACAGGGCCTGGGGAAAAACTGTTTTTT. Translation gives CASSLTGPGEKLFF. The chain recombines TRBV7-9 with TRBJ1-4; weak D call: TRBD1 (6 bases). V lost 5 bases, J lost 8 bases, and 15 bases lay in between. The CDR3 sequence is 14 residues long. CDR1 is SEHNR and CDR2 is FQNEAQ in the germline V gene (reference sequence).

This CDR3 reads CASSPRGAGELFF. In DNA, the CDR3 is TGTGCCAGCAGCCCCAGGGGCGCCGGGGAGCTGTTTTTT. J is TRBJ2-2 and V is TRBV12-3 or TRBV12-4, with a tentative D call TRBD1 (6 bases). The CDR3 is 13 amino acids. V was shortened by 6 bases and J by 6 bases, with 11 bases between the two germline ends.

Only a few counts were recorded for this clone. The chain links TRBV19 to TRBJ2-5; 11 bases fit TRBD2. The CDR3 extends over 16 amino acids. The germline gives CDR1 LNHDA, CDR2 SQIVND (reference sequence). V shed 5 bases and J 0 bases; nucleotides not matched to a gene: 5. CDR3 residues: CASSDIAGGYQETQYF. The CDR3 DNA follows: TGTGCCAGTAGTGACATAGCGGGGGGGTACCAAGAGACCCAGTACTTC.

The chain recombines TRBV6-5 with TRBJ1-3, with TRBD1 identical over 7 bases. After removal of 4 bases from V and 3 bases from J, the junction contained 3 bases not matched to a gene. Germline V lookup: CDR1 MNHEY, CDR2 SVGAGI. This CDR3 contains 14 residues. The CDR3 is CASSSTGFGNTIYF. As DNA, the CDR3 is TGTGCCAGCAGTTCGACAGGGTTTGGAAACACCATATATTTT.

This chain joins TRBV11-3 and TRBJ1-5; 7 bases fit TRBD1. CDR1 SGHNT and CDR2 YENEEA come from the germline V gene. The trim removed 8 bases at V and 5 bases at J, leaving 9 bases unmatched. The CDR3 is made up of 14 amino acids. The CDR3 nucleotides read TGTGCCAGCCCCCTACAGGGGTGGGATCAGCCCCAGCATTTT. Translating it yields CASPLQGWDQPQHF. The full variable domain, with the rest looked up from reference TRBV11-3 and TRBJ1-5, is EAGVVQSPRYKIIEKKQPVAFWCNPISGHNTLYWYLQNLGQGPELLIRYENEEAVDDSQLPKDRFSAERLKGVDSTLKIQPAELGDSAVYLCASPLQGWDQPQHFGDGTRLSIL.

Only one count was recorded for this clone. The chain combines TRBV7-5 with TRBJ2-7; TRBD1 is taken as the D call from the table, unchecked against the DNA. TRBV7-5 is tagged as a pseudogene. This CDR3 comprises 14 residues. The DNA of the CDR3 is TGTGTCAGAAGCACCCCGGACACCTCCTACGAGCAGTACTTC. Translated, it gives CVRSTPDTSYEQYF.

The V call is TRBV28, the J call TRBJ1-2; D is ambiguous. The CDR3 length is 19 residues. Trimming stripped 5 bases from V and 4 bases from J, with 29 bases between. Looked up from germline, CDR1 is MDHEN and CDR2 is SYDVKM. The CDR3 sequence is CASSPSSSPRWVGGYGYTF. CDR3 DNA sequence: TGTGCCAGCAGTCCGTCCTCCTCTCCTCGTTGGGTTGGCGGCTATGGCTACACCTTC.